This TCR beta chain was sequenced for a study of brain T cells in children with intractable seizures. Study-level results: Viral specificity was inferred only from CDR3 similarity; HCMV serostatus was unknown.

This table comes from immunoSEQ multiplex PCR, and its TCRdb copy is limited to in-frame clones, with some not included. This table has about 22,000 clones, approximately 94% appearing once. Surgery cases with the highest brain T cell transcript signatures were chosen for sequencing. Comments on this clone: The antigen is unknown.

This material consisted of peripheral blood, taken at surgery. This TCR was sampled from a boy younger than 18 with focal cortical dysplasia and intractable seizures.

CDR3 sequence: CASSLFGTAMKQYF. The DNA of the CDR3 is TGTGCCAGCAGTTTATTCGGGACGGCTATGAAGCAGTACTTC. This chain joins TRBV28 and TRBJ2-7; the D gene could be TRBD1 or TRBD2 (5 bases each). The length of the CDR3 is 14 residues. Trimming shortened V by 1 base and J by 8 bases, and 15 bases separated the two germline ends. The germline CDR1 and CDR2 sequences are MDHEN and SYDVKM.